The entry that follows covers one T cell receptor beta chain sequence. This specimen comes from a study of shared T cell receptors in the human thymus. Data came from immunoSEQ multiplex PCR; TCRdb stores just in-frame clones and leaves some out. The sample carries hundreds of thousands of clones, 70% to 90% recorded once. Per germline, CDR1 LGHNA and CDR2 YSLEER. J lost 2 bases, V lost 4 bases, and 6 bases had no gene match. The CDR3 has 16 residues. This sample also belongs to another study, concerning human thymus T cells. That work contributes: Resections that were taken during corrective heart surgery supplied the thymus tissue.

Sequencing was performed on thymocytes. This chain connects TRBV4-3 to TRBJ2-1; 9 nucleotides line up with TRBD2. The clonotype originates from a boy younger than two with a congenital heart defect. CDR3 sequence reads: CASSLLSGRTYNEQFF. The DNA for the CDR3 is TGCGCCAGCAGCCTCCTTAGCGGGAGAACCTACAATGAGCAGTTCTTC.